What follows is one T cell receptor beta chain and its context. What it binds is unknown. This sample was taken from a study of identical twins. The study, taken as a whole, reports: Researchers reported weaker excess twin sharing in beta out-of-frame sequences. Clonotypes of the beta chain that were abundant in cord blood carried fewer insertions (memory repertoires showed none).

TCRdb passed the 5' RACE reads through MiXCR, listing each CDR3 protein once. The sample records around 480,000 distinct CDR3 sequences, 14% being singletons. Trimming pared 2 bases from V and 3 bases from J, leaving 11 bases between. The CDR3 consists of 14 residues. Germline CDR1 reads SGHAT; CDR2 reads FQNNGV. This sample also belongs to another study, concerning yellow fever vaccine responses in identical twins.

Sequenced input: CD4+ T cells sorted from blood. This clonotype was obtained from a woman aged 18-29 years in good health. This rearrangement joins TRBV11-2 to TRBJ2-7; possible D gene TRBD1, 5 bases. CDR3 DNA: TGTGCCAGCAGCTTACGATCAGGGCACTACGAGCAGTACTTC. Its translation: CASSLRSGHYEQYF.